This T cell receptor (beta chain) originates from a study of shared clonotypes between healthy human individuals. As to this clone: Its antigen is unknown.

Study-wide results and caveats: In four donors, around 5.5% of naive CD4 clonotypes appeared in common.

Measured with immunoSEQ multiplex PCR; TCRdb has only the in-frame clones, and not every one. This repertoire shows 2.3 million or so clones, approximately 93% found once; its top ten account for around 0.4%. The receptor was isolated from a man younger than 30 in good health. Some clones in this sample may be carry-over from other donors' samples. The sample consisted of naive CD4+ T cells from PBMCs. Subset here: CD45RA+ positively selected.

For the CDR3, the DNA is TGCGCCAGCAGCCAAGATGCCGACAGCTCCTATAATTCACCCCTCCACTTT. Amino acids: CASSQDADSSYNSPLHF. The V and J genes are TRBV4-1 and TRBJ1-6, with D maybe TRBD1 (5 bases). The CDR3 covers 17 residues. CDR1 MGHRA and CDR2 YSYEKL come from the germline V gene. The V gene lost 0 bases and the J gene lost 0 bases, with 9 bases spanning the gap.